The subject of this entry is one T cell receptor (beta chain). This entry belongs to a study of blood T cell repertoires in COVID-19. Germline-derived CDR1 and CDR2 are SEHNR and FQNEAQ (reference sequence). CDR3 length: 15 amino acids. V shed 1 base, J shed 5 bases, and the junction held 5 bases outside the gene matches. TCRdb's table, derived via immunoSEQ multiplex PCR, lists solely in-frame clones and lacks some. This sample carries more than 200,000 clones, around 82% of them seen once, and the ten largest clones take roughly 8.8%. The sample taken for sequencing was peripheral blood. The genes are TRBV7-9 and TRBJ2-1; TRBD2 agrees at 7 bases. The sequence came from a woman aged 50 to 60 with acute or convalescent COVID-19. The CDR3 spells CASSLEGLADNEQFF. The DNA for the CDR3 is TGTGCCAGCAGCTTAGAAGGGCTAGCGGACAATGAGCAGTTCTTC.